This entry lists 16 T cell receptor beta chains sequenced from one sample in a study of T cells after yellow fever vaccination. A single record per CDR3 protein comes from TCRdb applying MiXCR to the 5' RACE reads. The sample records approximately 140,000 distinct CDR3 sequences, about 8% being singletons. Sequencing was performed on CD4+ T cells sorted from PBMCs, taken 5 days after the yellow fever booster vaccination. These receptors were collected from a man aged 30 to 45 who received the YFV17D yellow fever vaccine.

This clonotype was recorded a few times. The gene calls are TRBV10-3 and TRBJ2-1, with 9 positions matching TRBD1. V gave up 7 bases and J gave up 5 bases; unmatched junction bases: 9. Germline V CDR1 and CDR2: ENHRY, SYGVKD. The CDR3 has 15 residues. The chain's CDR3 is CAITLRQGVDNEQFF. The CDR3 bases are TGTGCCATCACACTACGACAGGGGGTGGACAATGAGCAGTTCTTC.

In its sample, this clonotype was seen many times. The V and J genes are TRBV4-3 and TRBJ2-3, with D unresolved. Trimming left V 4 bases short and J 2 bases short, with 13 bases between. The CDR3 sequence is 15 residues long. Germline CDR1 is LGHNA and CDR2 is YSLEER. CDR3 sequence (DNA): TGCGCCAGCAGCCGTACGGCCCAGAACACAGATACGCAGTATTTT. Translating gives CASSRTAQNTDTQYF.

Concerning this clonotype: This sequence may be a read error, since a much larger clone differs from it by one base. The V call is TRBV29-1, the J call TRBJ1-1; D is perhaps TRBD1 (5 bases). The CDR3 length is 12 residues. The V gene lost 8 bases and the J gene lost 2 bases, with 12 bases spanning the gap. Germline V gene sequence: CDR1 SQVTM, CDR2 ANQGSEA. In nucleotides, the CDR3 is TGCAGCCTTGTCACAGGAAACACTGAAGCTTTCTTT. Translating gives CSLVTGNTEAFF. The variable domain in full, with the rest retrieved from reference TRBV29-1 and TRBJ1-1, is SAVISQKPSRDICQRGTSLTIQCQVDSQVTMMFWYRQQPGQSLTLIATANQGSEATYESGFVIDKFPISRPNLTFSTLTVSNMSPEDSSIYLCSLVTGNTEAFFGQGTRLTVV.

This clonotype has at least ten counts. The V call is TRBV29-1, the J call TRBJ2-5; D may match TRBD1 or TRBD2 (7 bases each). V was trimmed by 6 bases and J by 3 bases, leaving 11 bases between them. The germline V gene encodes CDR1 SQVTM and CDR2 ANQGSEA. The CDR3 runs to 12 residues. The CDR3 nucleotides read TGCAGCGTGTCAGGGGGGGAAGAGACCCAGTACTTC. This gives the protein CSVSGGEETQYF.

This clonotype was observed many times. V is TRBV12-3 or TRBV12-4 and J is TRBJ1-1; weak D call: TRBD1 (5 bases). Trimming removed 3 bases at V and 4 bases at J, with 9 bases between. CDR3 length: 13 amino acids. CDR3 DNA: TGTGCCAGCAGTTTTGGGGGGGGCACTGAAGCTTTCTTT. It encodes CASSFGGGTEAFF.

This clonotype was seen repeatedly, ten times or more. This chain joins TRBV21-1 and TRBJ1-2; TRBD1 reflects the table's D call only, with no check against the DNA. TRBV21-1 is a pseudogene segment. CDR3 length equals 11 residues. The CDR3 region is CASRRGHDYTF. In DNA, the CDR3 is TGTGCCAGCAGACGGGGACATGACTACACCTTC.

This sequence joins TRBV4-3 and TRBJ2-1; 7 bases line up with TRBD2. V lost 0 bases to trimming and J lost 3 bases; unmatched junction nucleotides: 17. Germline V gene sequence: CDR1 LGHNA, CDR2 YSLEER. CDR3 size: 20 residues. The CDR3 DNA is TGCGCCAGCAGCCAAGAAGTGTCCGGACTCGCGGGGAGGGGCTACAATGAGCAGTTCTTC. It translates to CASSQEVSGLAGRGYNEQFF.

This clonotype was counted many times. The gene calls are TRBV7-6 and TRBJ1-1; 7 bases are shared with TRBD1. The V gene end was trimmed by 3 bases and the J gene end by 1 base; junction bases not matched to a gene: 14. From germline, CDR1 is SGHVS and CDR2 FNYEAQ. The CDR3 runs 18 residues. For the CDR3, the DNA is TGTGCCAGCAGCTTCTATCCCCTTTTTCGGACAGGGAACACTGAAGCTTTCTTT. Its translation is CASSFYPLFRTGNTEAFF. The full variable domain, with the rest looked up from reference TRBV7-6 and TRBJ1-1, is GAGVSQSPRYKVTKRGQDVALRCDPISGHVSLYWYRQALGQGPEFLTYFNYEAQQDKSGLPNDRFSAERPEGSISTLTIQRTEQRDSAMYRCASSFYPLFRTGNTEAFFGQGTRLTVV.

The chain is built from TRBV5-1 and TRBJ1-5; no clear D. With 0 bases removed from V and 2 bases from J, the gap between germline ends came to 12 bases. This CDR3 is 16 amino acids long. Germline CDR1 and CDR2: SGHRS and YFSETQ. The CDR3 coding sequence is TGCGCCAGCAGCTTGGGCGGGTCGTGGCGCAATCAGCCCCAGCATTTT. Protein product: CASSLGGSWRNQPQHF.

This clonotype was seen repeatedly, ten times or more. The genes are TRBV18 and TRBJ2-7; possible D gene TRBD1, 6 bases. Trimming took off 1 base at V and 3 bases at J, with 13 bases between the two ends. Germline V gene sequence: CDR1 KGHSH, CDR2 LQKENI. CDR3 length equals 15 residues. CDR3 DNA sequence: TGTGCCAGCTCACCACAGGGACACGAAGACTACGAGCAGTACTTC. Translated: CASSPQGHEDYEQYF.

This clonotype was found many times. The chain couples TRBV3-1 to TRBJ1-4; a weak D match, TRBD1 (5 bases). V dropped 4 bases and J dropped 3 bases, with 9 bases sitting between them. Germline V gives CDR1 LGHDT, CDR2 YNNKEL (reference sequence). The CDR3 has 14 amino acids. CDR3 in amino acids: CASSLLGANEKLFF. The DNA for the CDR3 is TGTGCCAGCAGCCTTCTAGGGGCTAATGAAAAACTGTTTTTT.

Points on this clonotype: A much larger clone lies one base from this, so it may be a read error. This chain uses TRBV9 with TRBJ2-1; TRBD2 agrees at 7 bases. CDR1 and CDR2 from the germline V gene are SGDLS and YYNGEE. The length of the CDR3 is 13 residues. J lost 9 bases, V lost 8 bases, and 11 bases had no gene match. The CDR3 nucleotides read TGTGCCAGGAGCTTCAGACTAGCCGGTGAGCAGTTCTTC. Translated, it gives CARSFRLAGEQFF.

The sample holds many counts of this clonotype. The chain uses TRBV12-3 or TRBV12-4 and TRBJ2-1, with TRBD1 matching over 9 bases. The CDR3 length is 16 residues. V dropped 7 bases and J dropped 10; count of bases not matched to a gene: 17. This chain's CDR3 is CASTSGGGTGRHEQFF. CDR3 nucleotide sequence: TGTGCCAGCACCTCGGGAGGTGGGACAGGGCGGCACGAGCAGTTCTTC.

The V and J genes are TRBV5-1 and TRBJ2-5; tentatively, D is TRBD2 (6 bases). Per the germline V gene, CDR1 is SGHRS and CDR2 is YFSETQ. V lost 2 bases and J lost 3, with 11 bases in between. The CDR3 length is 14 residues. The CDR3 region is CASSFVEGKETQYF. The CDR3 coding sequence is TGCGCCAGCAGCTTCGTGGAGGGGAAAGAGACCCAGTACTTC.

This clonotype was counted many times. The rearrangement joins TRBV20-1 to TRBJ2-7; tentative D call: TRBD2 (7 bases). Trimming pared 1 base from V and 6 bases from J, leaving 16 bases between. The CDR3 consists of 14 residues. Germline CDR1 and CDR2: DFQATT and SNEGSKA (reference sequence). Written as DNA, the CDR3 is TGCAGTGCTAGAGGGAGGGGGACTATGAGCGAGCAGTACTTC. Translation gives CSARGRGTMSEQYF.

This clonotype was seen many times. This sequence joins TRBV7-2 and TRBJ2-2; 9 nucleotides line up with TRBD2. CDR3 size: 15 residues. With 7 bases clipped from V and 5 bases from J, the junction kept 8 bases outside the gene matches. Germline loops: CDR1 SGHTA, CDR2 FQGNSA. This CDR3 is CASTVTSGLTGELFF. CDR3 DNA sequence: TGTGCCAGCACCGTGACTAGCGGTCTTACCGGGGAGCTGTTTTTT.